Listed below are T cell receptor beta chains from one sample, sequenced in a study of monozygotic twins with inflammatory bowel disease. TCRdb reanalyzed the 5' RACE reads and collapses them to one entry per CDR3 protein, without DNA. The sample holds 400,000 to 500,000 distinct CDR3 sequences. Material: blood. All receptors derive from a human donor with ulcerative colitis or Crohn's disease, or a healthy co-twin of an affected twin (not recorded which). CDR3s include the opening cysteine and the closing phenylalanine or tryptophan.

TRBJ2-3 | TRBV3-1 | CASSQAGGGADTQYF
TRBJ2-7 | TRBV12-3/TRBV12-4 | CASRQLGGRHEQYF
TRBJ1-4 | TRBV7-2 | CASSQGQNEKLFF
TRBJ1-2 | TRBV6-5 | CASSYPGAGGYTF
TRBJ1-1 | TRBV7-2 | CASSLWQGNTEAFF
TRBJ1-5 | TRBV7-2 | CASSLGTGGKNQPQHF
TRBJ2-1 | TRBV12-3/TRBV12-4 | CASRTEGLPYNEQFF
TRBJ1-5 | TRBV4-1 | CASSQERQGVWPQHF
TRBJ2-7 | TRBV2 | CASSETPRELIEQYF
TRBJ2-2 | TRBV27 | CASSLSPEALVPGELFF
TRBJ2-1 | TRBV18 | CASSPTTSGRYNEQFF
TRBJ2-3 | TRBV7-9 | CANAISGGADTQYF
TRBJ2-7 | TRBV7-2 | CASSPLPSGGAVYEQYF
TRBJ1-4 | TRBV7-9 | CASSLASGIKEKLFF
TRBJ2-7 | TRBV25-1 | CASSAHYEQYF
TRBJ2-3 | TRBV5-5 | CASSYFSTDTQYF
TRBJ1-1 | TRBV12-3/TRBV12-4 | CASSLMLGGDTEAFF
TRBJ2-2 | TRBV19 | CASSTGQPNTGELFF
TRBJ1-3 | TRBV7-8 | CASSLGPGASGNTIYF
TRBJ1-5 | TRBV19 | CASRSGQNSNQPQHF
TRBJ2-1 | TRBV3-1 | CASSQARLDEQFF
TRBJ1-2 | TRBV29-1 | CSVEGGAGGYTF
TRBJ2-7 | TRBV3-1 | CASSPSLWLADAYEQYF
TRBJ2-1 | TRBV20-1 | CSLHSTGGRIYNEQFF
TRBJ2-2 | TRBV5-6 | CASSRGGQGYGELFF
TRBJ1-1 | TRBV5-1 | CASSSNRAMNTEAFF
TRBJ2-7 | TRBV5-6 | CASSLPGQDPQQYF
TRBJ2-2 | TRBV5-1 | CASSLDPSTGELFF
TRBJ2-3 | TRBV21-1 | CASTTRGYRRDTQYF
TRBJ2-7 | TRBV10-3 | CAISESRGVEQYF
TRBJ2-1 | TRBV20-1 | CSARDLGGSGPNEQFF
TRBJ2-1 | TRBV11-2 | CASSLGFGTGRQFF
TRBJ1-2 | TRBV7-2 | CASSSSGNRVIGYTF
TRBJ2-1 | TRBV6-5 | CASSYSIGSSYNEQFF
TRBJ1-1 | TRBV14 | CASSQERRTEAFF
TRBJ2-1 | TRBV19 | CASSSMVSHGEQFF
TRBJ2-2 | TRBV5-1 | CASSGGTSGRKAGELFF
TRBJ2-2 | TRBV5-1 | CASYTGSNTGELFF
TRBJ2-3 | TRBV7-3 | CASRKIEGDTQYF
TRBJ2-7 | TRBV12-3/TRBV12-4 | CASSQHRVRRYEQYF
TRBJ2-7 | TRBV6-5 | CASSHPTWTRTYEQYF
TRBJ1-2 | TRBV20-1 | CSARDGQGGTYGYTF
TRBJ1-2 | TRBV6-5 | CASSYSRTGKGYGYTF
TRBJ1-2 | TRBV29-1 | CSGETANYGYTF
TRBJ2-3 | TRBV7-6 | CAGSLLTIGADTQYF
TRBJ1-1 | TRBV12-3/TRBV12-4 | CASSLGGARGTEAFF
TRBJ2-2 | TRBV20-1 | CSAAMGSSGRTGELFF
TRBJ1-2 | TRBV27 | CASAPAGRNNYGYTF
TRBJ1-6 | TRBV5-4 | CASRRQGGTYAVSPLHF
TRBJ2-2 | TRBV4-3 | CASSQEGRVEYTGELFF
TRBJ2-5 | TRBV21-1 | CASSGGTGVEETQYF
TRBJ2-6 | TRBV6-1 | CASSPNHSGANVLTF